This is a list of T cell receptor beta chains from one sample in a study of human T cells and chemical hapten exposure. TCRdb re-derived calls from the RACE reads in MiXCR, one entry per CDR3 protein. The repertoire has 300,000 to 450,000 distinct CDR3 sequences, roughly 5% of them found once; the top ten carry 2.6%. Sample: whole blood, taken in connection with sensitization to the hapten diphenylcyclopropenone (DPC). Receptor source: a woman aged 45-59 years with alopecia areata. Some clones in this sample may be carry-over from other donors' samples. CDR3s include the opening cysteine and the closing phenylalanine or tryptophan. Fields, in order: V gene, D gene, clone size, J gene, CDR3 protein, CDR3 DNA. D genes are given only for firm matches. The size field is filled for only some rows; it gives once, few, many or a size class.

TRBV7-2	-	many	TRBJ2-3	CASSSPPPTQYF	TGTGCCAGCAGCTCGCCCCCCCCCACGCAGTATTTT
TRBV6-1	-	few	TRBJ2-3	CASSEEGDTQYF	TGTGCCAGCAGTGAAGAGGGGGATACGCAGTATTTT
TRBV2	-	-	TRBJ1-1	CASKENTNTEAFF	TGTGCCAGCAAAGAGAACACGAACACTGAAGCTTTCTTT
TRBV10-2	-	-	TRBJ1-5	CASTEREGGNQPQHF	TGCGCCAGCACCGAAAGAGAGGGAGGAAATCAGCCCCAGCATTTT
TRBV13	-	many	TRBJ2-5	CASSLGRGALQETQYF	TGTGCCAGCAGCTTAGGTCGCGGGGCCCTCCAAGAGACCCAGTACTTC
TRBV6-1	-	many	TRBJ1-2	CASRERWGITTQGYTF	TGTGCCAGCAGGGAACGGTGGGGGATAACCACTCAGGGCTACACCTTC
TRBV7-9	TRBD1	many	TRBJ1-2	CASSLGDSANYGYTF	TGTGCCAGCAGCTTAGGGGACAGCGCTAACTATGGCTACACCTTC
TRBV10-3	-	many	TRBJ1-1	CAISVAGTPTEAFF	TGTGCCATCAGTGTCGCCGGGACACCCACTGAAGCTTTCTTT
TRBV5-1	TRBD1	many	TRBJ2-1	CASNRAGTGGYNEQFF	TGCGCCAGCAATAGGGCCGGGACAGGAGGGTACAATGAGCAGTTCTTC
TRBV6-1	-	few	TRBJ2-6	CATLDSGANVLTF	TGTGCCACCCTTGACTCTGGGGCCAACGTCCTGACTTTC
TRBV25-1	TRBD1	few	TRBJ2-5	CASSDGLGTGTQETQYF	TGTGCCAGCAGTGACGGATTAGGGACAGGGACCCAAGAGACCCAGTACTTC
TRBV5-1	-	-	TRBJ1-1	CASSLEVSAEAFF	TGCGCCAGCAGCTTGGAAGTATCGGCTGAAGCTTTCTTT
TRBV28	-	many	TRBJ2-5	CASSPFTALQETQYF	TGTGCCAGCAGCCCTTTTACCGCTTTACAAGAGACCCAGTACTTC
TRBV5-1	-	many	TRBJ1-5	CASSLEAGRQPQHF	TGCGCCAGCAGCTTGGAAGCAGGGAGACAGCCCCAGCATTTT
TRBV7-8	-	few	TRBJ2-3	CASRRQATDTQYF	TGTGCCAGCAGACGACAGGCCACAGATACGCAGTATTTT
TRBV5-1	TRBD1	many	TRBJ2-5	CASSLYRGSESQETQYF	TGCGCCAGCAGCTTATACAGGGGATCAGAGTCCCAAGAGACCCAGTACTTC
TRBV6-5	-	many	TRBJ1-2	CASSYPQGTYGYTF	TGTGCCAGCAGTTACCCACAGGGTACCTATGGCTACACCTTC
TRBV29-1	TRBD1	many	TRBJ2-1	CSGQGYEQFF	TGCAGCGGACAGGGGTATGAGCAGTTCTTC
TRBV20-1	-	few	TRBJ2-7	CSARDRGTYSYEQYF	TGCAGTGCTAGAGATCGGGGGACTTACTCCTACGAGCAGTACTTC
TRBV7-9	-	many	TRBJ2-4	CASSSAGTGLAKNIQYF	TGTGCCAGCAGTTCAGCGGGAACAGGGCTAGCCAAAAACATTCAGTACTTC
TRBV20-1	TRBD1	few	TRBJ1-5	CSAGQGNQPQHF	TGCAGTGCCGGACAGGGTAACCAGCCCCAGCATTTT
TRBV9	-	-	TRBJ2-2	CASSTPGRANTGELFF	TGTGCCAGCAGCACCCCGGGACGTGCGAACACCGGGGAGCTGTTTTTT
TRBV29-1	TRBD2	many	TRBJ2-1	CSVDTGSGGHNEQFF	TGCAGCGTTGACACGGGGAGCGGGGGCCACAATGAGCAGTTCTTC
TRBV20-1	-	many	TRBJ2-3	CSAAGSIDTQYF	TGCAGTGCGGCCGGTTCTATAGATACGCAGTATTTT
TRBV20-1	-	few	TRBJ2-3	CSAGETTDTQYF	TGCAGTGCCGGAGAGACTACAGATACGCAGTATTTT
TRBV29-1	TRBD1	many	TRBJ2-7	CSVATGTYEQYF	TGCAGCGTTGCGACAGGGACCTACGAGCAGTACTTC
TRBV5-1	-	many	TRBJ1-1	CASSLGPQQGIMNTEAFF	TGCGCCAGCAGCTTGGGCCCTCAACAGGGAATCATGAACACTGAAGCTTTCTTT
TRBV12-3/TRBV12-4	-	-	TRBJ1-1	CASSLRGGAGNTEAFF	TGTGCCAGCAGTTTACGGGGGGGCGCGGGGAACACTGAAGCTTTCTTT
TRBV5-1	-	many	TRBJ1-1	CASSLGRGEAFF	TGCGCCAGCAGCTTGGGAAGGGGTGAAGCTTTCTTT
TRBV7-6	-	few	TRBJ2-2	CASSLESGYKDTGELFF	TGTGCCAGCAGCTTGGAATCCGGTTACAAGGACACCGGGGAGCTGTTTTTT
TRBV6-5	TRBD1	many	TRBJ1-5	CASSSGTGNQPQHF	TGTGCCAGCAGTTCCGGGACAGGGAATCAGCCCCAGCATTTT
TRBV25-1	TRBD2	many	TRBJ2-1	CASSELAGGPRFF	TGTGCCAGCAGTGAATTAGCGGGAGGGCCTCGGTTCTTC